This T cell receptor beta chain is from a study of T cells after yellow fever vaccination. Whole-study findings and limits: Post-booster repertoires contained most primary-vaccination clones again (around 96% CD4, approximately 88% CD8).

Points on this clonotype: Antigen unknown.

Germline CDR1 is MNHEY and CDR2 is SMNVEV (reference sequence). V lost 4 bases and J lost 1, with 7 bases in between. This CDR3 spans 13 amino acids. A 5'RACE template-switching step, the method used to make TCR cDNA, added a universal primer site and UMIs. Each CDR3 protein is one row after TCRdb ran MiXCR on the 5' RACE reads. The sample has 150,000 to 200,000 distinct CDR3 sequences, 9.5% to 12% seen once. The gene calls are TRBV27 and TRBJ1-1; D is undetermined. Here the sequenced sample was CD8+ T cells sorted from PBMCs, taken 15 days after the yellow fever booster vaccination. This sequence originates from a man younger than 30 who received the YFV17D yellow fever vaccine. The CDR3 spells CASSYNANTEAFF. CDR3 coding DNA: TGTGCCAGCAGTTATAACGCGAACACTGAAGCTTTCTTT.